A selection of T cell receptor beta chains follows, all from one sample in a study of T cell responses to AZD1222 COVID-19 vaccine. TCRdb keeps only in-frame clones here, not all; method: immunoSEQ multiplex PCR. The sample contains 120,000 to 150,000 clones, around 88% of which appear only once. The sample here was peripheral blood, taken on day 0 of AZD1222 vaccination. The receptors here all came from an adult in good health. CDR3s include the opening cysteine and the closing phenylalanine or tryptophan. A D gene is named only where the DNA matches it firmly. Clone sizes are given selectively: once, few, many, or a class where the clone is expanded.

v_gene	d_gene	j_gene	abundance	CDR3aa	CDR3nt
TRBV5-1	TRBD2	TRBJ2-5	-	CASSFISGRAETQYF	TGCGCCAGCAGCTTTATTAGCGGGAGGGCCGAGACCCAGTACTTC
TRBV6-5	TRBD1	TRBJ1-6	-	CASSYRGQGKGSPLHF	TGTGCCAGCAGTTACCGGGGACAGGGGAAAGGTTCACCCCTCCACTTT
TRBV5-1	-	TRBJ2-7	-	CASSLAGEGSEQYF	TGCGCCAGCAGCTTGGCAGGGGAAGGATCCGAGCAGTACTTC
TRBV9	TRBD2	TRBJ2-1	-	CASSHGSGVYNEQFF	TGTGCCAGCAGCCACGGAAGCGGGGTCTACAATGAGCAGTTCTTC
TRBV7-9	TRBD2	TRBJ2-5	-	CASTKTSGRRETQYF	TGTGCCAGCACCAAAACTAGCGGGAGACGGGAGACCCAGTACTTC
TRBV30	TRBD1	TRBJ1-1	-	CAWSGDRDTEAFF	TGTGCCTGGAGTGGTGACAGGGACACTGAAGCTTTCTTT
TRBV29-1	-	TRBJ1-2	once	CSVEMGNYGYTF	TGCAGCGTTGAAATGGGAAACTATGGCTACACCTTC
TRBV5-1	-	TRBJ2-3	-	CASNGVLGDTQYF	TGCGCCAGCAATGGGGTCCTCGGAGATACGCAGTATTTT
TRBV10-3	TRBD2	TRBJ2-1	once	CAISESRVAGGNNEQFF	TGTGCCATCAGTGAGTCCCGAGTAGCGGGAGGAAACAATGAGCAGTTCTTC
TRBV6-5	-	TRBJ1-2	-	CASSKDRTNGYTF	TGTGCCAGCAGTAAGGACAGAACCAACGGCTACACCTTC